The 24 T cell receptor beta chains presented below share a single source sample, sequenced in a study of blood T cell repertoires in COVID-19. TCRdb's table, derived via immunoSEQ multiplex PCR, lists solely in-frame clones and lacks some. The profile shows about 100,000 clones, roughly nine tenths of them singletons. Sequencing was done on a sample of peripheral blood. Receptors originate from a human donor in a cohort sampled during active COVID-19.

The genes are TRBV9 and TRBJ1-1; the D gene is possibly TRBD1 (5 bases). With 4 bases removed from V and 5 bases from J, the gap between germline ends came to 12 bases. Germline values: CDR1 SGDLS, CDR2 YYNGEE. The CDR3 contains 13 residues. CDR3 coding DNA: TGTGCCAGCAGCCAATTGGGGGGGACTGAAGCTTTCTTT. Its protein product is CASSQLGGTEAFF.

In the case of this clone: The DNA is omitted, as the CDR3 cannot be located on it reliably, and the CDR3 follows TCRdb's listing. The CDR3 loop is CASSQVFGEGKTQYF. This sequence joins TRBV4-1 and TRBJ2-5; TRBD2, the D gene given by the table, was not confirmed from the DNA. The CDR3 adds up to 15 amino acids, both ends counted. Germline CDR1 is MGHRA and CDR2 is YSYEKL.

This chain connects TRBV28 to TRBJ2-5, with D possibly matching TRBD2 (6 bases). Trimming shortened V by 5 bases and J by 5 bases, and 12 bases separated the two germline ends. The CDR3 spans 13 residues. Germline assignment: CDR1 MDHEN and CDR2 SYDVKM. The CDR3 DNA sequence: TGTGCCAGCAGTATGTCGGGGGTCGAGACCCAGTACTTC. Its translation: CASSMSGVETQYF.

The J gene is TRBJ2-5, the V gene TRBV6-5; D might be TRBD2 (5 bases). The CDR3 consists of 13 residues. CDR1 and CDR2 from the germline V gene are MNHEY and SVGAGI. Trimming shortened V by 6 bases and J by 5 bases, and 13 bases separated the two germline ends. As DNA, the CDR3 is TGTGCCAGCAGAGCGGTAGTAAGGGAGACCCAGTACTTC. Translated: CASRAVVRETQYF.

The chain couples TRBV2 to TRBJ1-3, with D uncertain. Germline CDR1 is SNHLY and CDR2 is FYNNEI. The CDR3 extends over 15 amino acids. Trimming stripped 1 base from V and 3 bases from J, with 10 bases between. The CDR3 reads CASSEVREGGNTIYF. CDR3 DNA: TGTGCCAGCAGTGAAGTGAGGGAAGGTGGAAACACCATATATTTT. Combining the CDR3 with reference TRBV2 and TRBJ1-3 gives the whole variable domain EPEVTQTPSHQVTQMGQEVILRCVPISNHLYFYWYRQILGQKVEFLVSFYNNEISEKSEIFDDQFSVERPDGSNFTLKIRSTKLEDSAMYFCASSEVREGGNTIYFGEGSWLTVV.

This sequence joins TRBV6-2 or TRBV6-3 and TRBJ2-5, with TRBD1 as a possible D gene (5 bases). The V gene lost 5 bases and the J gene lost 4 bases, with 20 bases spanning the gap. Per the germline V gene, CDR1 is MNHEY and CDR2 is SVGEGT. This CDR3 contains 16 residues. The CDR3 is CASSPQPPGIPETQYF. CDR3 DNA sequence: TGTGCCAGCAGTCCCCAACCCCCAGGGATCCCAGAGACCCAGTACTTC.

This chain uses TRBV28 with TRBJ1-5; D is ambiguous. From germline, CDR1 is MDHEN and CDR2 SYDVKM. There are 14 residues in the CDR3. Trimming cost V 6 bases and J 3 bases, with 12 bases left between them. In nucleotides, the CDR3 is TGTGCCAGCAGCGTGGGCTTCGACAATCAGCCCCAGCATTTT. It specifies CASSVGFDNQPQHF.

This chain connects TRBV29-1 to TRBJ1-1; TRBD1 is a possible D gene (5 bases). CDR3 length equals 12 residues. V shed 7 bases and J shed 7 bases, with 16 bases lying between them. From germline, CDR1 is SQVTM and CDR2 ANQGSEA. The CDR3 DNA sequence: TGCAGCGGGGGGTCGGGAAATGGTGAAGCTTTCTTT. It is translated as CSGGSGNGEAFF.

The chain has TRBV28 and TRBJ1-4; 7 bases are a match to TRBD1. The V segment lost 6 bases and the J segment 2 bases; nucleotides outside the gene matches: 9. The length of the CDR3 is 16 residues. Germline CDR1 is MDHEN and CDR2 is SYDVKM. The CDR3 spells CASSRTEGQTNEKLFF. The CDR3 DNA sequence: TGTGCCAGCAGCCGGACCGAGGGACAGACTAATGAAAAACTGTTTTTT.

This clone was picked up a small number of times. The chain combines TRBV4-1 with TRBJ2-1; D unclear. The CDR3 consists of 15 residues. Trimming stripped 0 bases from V and 4 bases from J, with 10 bases between. CDR1 and CDR2 from the germline V gene are MGHRA and YSYEKL. The CDR3 nucleotides read TGCGCCAGCAGCCAAGAAGAACAGCCATACAATGAGCAGTTCTTC. It is translated as CASSQEEQPYNEQFF.

The J gene is TRBJ1-6, the V gene TRBV7-6, with 9 nucleotides matching TRBD1. V was clipped by 1 base and J by 9 bases; unmatched bases: 7. Germline lookup yields CDR1 SGHVS and CDR2 FNYEAQ. CDR3 length equals 16 residues. The CDR3, as DNA: TGTGCCAGCAGCTTAGTGACAGGGGGTTTAGCTTCACCCCTCCACTTT. Translating gives CASSLVTGGLASPLHF.

The V gene is TRBV4-1, the J gene TRBJ2-4; 13 bases are a match to TRBD2. The trim removed 1 base at V and 0 bases at J, leaving 6 bases unmatched. The germline gives CDR1 MGHRA, CDR2 YSYEKL. CDR3 length equals 19 residues. Here the CDR3 reads CASSQARLAGGLAKNIQYF. The DNA of the CDR3 is TGCGCCAGCAGCCAAGCTCGACTAGCGGGAGGCCTAGCCAAAAACATTCAGTACTTC.

This rearrangement joins TRBV9 to TRBJ2-1; 11 bases agree with TRBD2. CDR3 length equals 15 residues. The germline gives CDR1 SGDLS, CDR2 YYNGEE. J lost 9 bases, V lost 4 bases, and 9 bases had no gene match. CDR3 coding DNA: TGTGCCAGCAGCTCGACTAGCGGGACAGTGGCTGAGCAGTTCTTC. Translating gives CASSSTSGTVAEQFF.

This chain joins TRBV6-5 and TRBJ2-1; perhaps TRBD1 as D (5 bases). The CDR3 length is 14 residues. The V gene lost 4 bases and the J gene lost 0 bases, with 7 bases spanning the gap. CDR1 is MNHEY, CDR2 SVGAGI, per germline. CDR3 DNA: TGTGCCAGCAGTTGGGGCAGCTCCTACAATGAGCAGTTCTTC. Protein: CASSWGSSYNEQFF.

The gene calls are TRBV27 and TRBJ1-1; no definite D call. Trimming cost V 5 bases and J 1 base, with 5 bases left between them. Germline V gene sequence: CDR1 MNHEY, CDR2 SMNVEV (reference sequence). The CDR3 extends over 12 amino acids. CDR3 DNA sequence: TGTGCCAGCAGTACAAGGAACACTGAAGCTTTCTTT. It yields the protein CASSTRNTEAFF.

V and J are TRBV7-9 and TRBJ1-2, with 7 bases that match TRBD1. Germline V gene lookup returns CDR1 SEHNR and CDR2 FQNEAQ (reference sequence). Trimming cost V 1 base and J 4 bases; bases outside gene matches: 0. The CDR3 consists of 13 residues. CDR3 loop: CASSLGTGYGYTF. CDR3 DNA: TGTGCCAGCAGCTTAGGGACAGGCTATGGCTACACCTTC.

The rearrangement uses TRBV27 and TRBJ2-1; 7 nucleotides agree with TRBD2. The CDR3 totals 14 residues. Germline V gene data show CDR1 as MNHEY and CDR2 as SMNVEV (reference sequence). V lost 5 bases, J lost 8 bases, and 9 bases stayed unmatched. The CDR3 sequence: CASSAQRGRDEQFF. The DNA of the CDR3 is TGTGCCAGCAGTGCCCAACGCGGGAGAGATGAGCAGTTCTTC.

This sequence joins TRBV7-9 and TRBJ1-1; D unresolved. The V gene's germline CDR1 is SEHNR and CDR2 FQNEAQ (reference sequence). The V gene lost 2 bases and the J gene lost 3 bases, with 7 bases spanning the gap. This CDR3 contains 13 residues. The CDR3 loop is CASSLYGDTEAFF. The CDR3 DNA sequence: TGTGCCAGCAGCTTATATGGAGACACTGAAGCTTTCTTT.

This chain connects TRBV19 to TRBJ2-3; 10 bases line up with TRBD2. This CDR3 has 18 residues. V trimming: 3 bases; J trimming: 1 base; junction bases outside the gene matches: 10. Germline lookup yields CDR1 LNHDA and CDR2 SQIVND (reference sequence). DNA of the CDR3: TGTGCCAGTAGTATTGCCCCGGTAGCGGGGGGAGGCACAGATACGCAGTATTTT. Translation: CASSIAPVAGGGTDTQYF.

The chain is built from TRBV9 and TRBJ1-3; 7 bases match TRBD1. The CDR3 has 14 residues. The junction had 4 bases not matched to a gene; V was cut back by 4 bases and J by 3 bases. Germline V gene lookup returns CDR1 SGDLS and CDR2 YYNGEE. CDR3 amino acids: CASSTDRVGNTIYF. The CDR3 DNA follows: TGTGCCAGCAGCACTGACAGGGTTGGAAACACCATATATTTT. Full variable domain (rest looked up from reference TRBV9 and TRBJ1-3): DSGVTQTPKHLITATGQRVTLRCSPRSGDLSVYWYQQSLDQGLQFLIQYYNGEERAKGNILERFSAQQFPDLHSELNLSSLELGDSALYFCASSTDRVGNTIYFGEGSWLTVV.

This chain uses TRBV9 with TRBJ1-1; the match to TRBD1 covers 7 bases. This CDR3 region has 14 residues. V shed 5 bases and J 1 base; nucleotides not matched to a gene: 5. Germline CDR1 is SGDLS and CDR2 is YYNGEE. Written as DNA, the CDR3 is TGTGCCAGCAGGACCGGGACAGCGAACACTGAAGCTTTCTTT. Protein product: CASRTGTANTEAFF.

The chain combines TRBV10-3 with TRBJ2-1, with TRBD2 matching over 12 bases. Germline CDR1 and CDR2: ENHRY and SYGVKD. Trimming at V came to 5 bases and at J to 10 bases, leaving 12 bases not matched to a gene. The CDR3 length is 16 residues. CDR3 sequence: CAISLSSSGGGREQFF. The CDR3 DNA reads TGTGCCATCAGTCTATCCTCTAGCGGGGGGGGAAGGGAGCAGTTCTTC.

The V gene is TRBV5-8, the J gene TRBJ1-4; 9 bases map to TRBD1. The V and J ends lost 6 bases and 5 bases, in that order; junction bases with no gene match: 20. The CDR3 has 19 residues. The germline V gene encodes CDR1 SGHTS and CDR2 YDEGEE. Here the CDR3 reads CASTPGGTGLRGLNEKLFF. The DNA of the CDR3 is TGTGCCAGCACCCCAGGCGGGACAGGGCTTCGTGGGCTCAATGAAAAACTGTTTTTT.

The CDR3 nucleotides read TGTGCCAGCAGCTCTACAGGGAACACTGAAGCTTTCTTT. Protein product: CASSSTGNTEAFF. This chain joins TRBV7-3 and TRBJ1-1; TRBD1 might be the D (5 bases). In germline, CDR1 is SGHTA, CDR2 FQGTGA. CDR3 size: 13 residues. Trimming left V 4 bases short and J 1 base short, with 7 bases between.